Shown below are 19 T cell receptor beta chains from a single sample sequenced in a study of post-analysis software for immune sequencing data. General observations from the study: Higher frequency in patients than in controls was seen for about five TRBV segments, with TRBV5-6, TRBV5-1 and TRBV20-1 among them.

Libraries were made from TCR beta cDNA, and they carried unique molecular identifiers. TCRdb passed the PCR reads through MiXCR, listing each CDR3 protein once. The sample has around 400,000 distinct CDR3 sequences, approximately 39% seen once. The antigens these receptors bind are not known. What was sequenced was blood. All receptors come from a girl aged 2 to 9 with multiple sclerosis.

This clonotype showed up just a few times. The rearrangement uses TRBV29-1 and TRBJ2-7; 16 bases map to TRBD2. This CDR3 spans 18 amino acids. Germline-derived CDR1 and CDR2 are SQVTM and ANQGSEA. V shed 8 bases and J 2 bases; nucleotides not matched to a gene: 15. The CDR3 region is CSITDRPGLAGGTYEQYF. The CDR3 nucleotides read TGCAGCATTACGGACAGGCCGGGACTAGCGGGAGGGACCTACGAGCAGTACTTC.

This clonotype was detected many times. The chain links TRBV29-1 to TRBJ2-7; 7 positions match TRBD1. V was clipped by 2 bases and J by 2 bases; unmatched bases: 0. The CDR3 is 12 amino acids. In germline, CDR1 is SQVTM, CDR2 ANQGSEA. DNA for the CDR3: TGCAGCGTTGAAACAGGGGCCTACGAGCAGTACTTC. Protein product: CSVETGAYEQYF.

This clonotype has a handful of counts. This sequence joins TRBV20-1 and TRBJ2-1, with 10 bases identical to TRBD2. V trimming: 5 bases; J trimming: 3 bases; junction bases outside the gene matches: 7. This CDR3 is 15 amino acids long. CDR1 is DFQATT, CDR2 SNEGSKA, per germline (reference sequence). The DNA for the CDR3 is TGCAGTGCTCCACTAGCGGGAATAAGCTACAATGAGCAGTTCTTC. Protein: CSAPLAGISYNEQFF.

A few counts support this clonotype. The chain carries TRBV3-1 and TRBJ2-7, with TRBD1 matching over 9 bases. The CDR3 spans 13 residues. With V trimmed by 5 bases and J by 7 bases, 6 bases remained unmatched. Germline V lookup: CDR1 LGHDT, CDR2 YNNKEL (reference sequence). CDR3 DNA sequence: TGTGCCAGCAGCGGACAGGGGACTCGGGAGCAGTACTTC. Translating gives CASSGQGTREQYF.

The chain couples TRBV7-9 to TRBJ2-7; 7 bases line up with TRBD1. This CDR3 comprises 14 residues. CDR1 is SEHNR and CDR2 is FQNEAQ in the germline V gene (reference sequence). After removal of 3 bases from V and 3 bases from J, the junction contained 5 bases not matched to a gene. CDR3 in amino acids: CASSFRTGFYEQYF. DNA for the CDR3: TGTGCCAGCAGCTTCCGGACAGGCTTCTACGAGCAGTACTTC.

This clonotype was found a few times. V usage is TRBV15 and J usage is TRBJ2-7; perhaps TRBD1 as D (6 bases). Germline CDR1 LNHNV, CDR2 YYDKDF (reference sequence). The CDR3 spans 15 residues. V was trimmed by 0 bases and J by 4 bases, leaving 13 bases between them. The CDR3 DNA is TGTGCCACCAGCAGAGATTGGAGACAGGTATACGAGCAGTACTTC. It yields the protein CATSRDWRQVYEQYF.

The gene calls are TRBV5-6 and TRBJ2-1; TRBD1 agrees at 10 bases. The CDR3 runs to 14 residues. The germline CDR1 and CDR2 sequences are SGHDT and YYEEEE. Losses at the gene ends were 4 bases for V and 8 bases for J; bases not matched to a gene: 6. CDR3 nucleotide sequence: TGTGCCAGCAGCCTCGACAGGGGGCAGGATGAGCAGTTCTTC. Protein sequence: CASSLDRGQDEQFF.

This clonotype was detected a few times. The V call is TRBV12-3 or TRBV12-4, the J call TRBJ1-1; 7 bases align to TRBD1. V trimming: 4 bases; J trimming: 0 bases; junction bases outside the gene matches: 2. The CDR3 spans 14 residues. The CDR3, as DNA: TGTGCCAGCAGTTGGACAGGCCTGAACACTGAAGCTTTCTTT. Translating it yields CASSWTGLNTEAFF.

This chain links TRBV6-5 with TRBJ1-6; possible D gene TRBD1, 6 bases. The CDR3 spans 16 residues. CDR1 is MNHEY, CDR2 SVGAGI, per germline. V lost 2 bases and J lost 9, with 17 bases in between. CDR3 sequence reads: CASSYIPPGAGSPLHF. The CDR3 nucleotides read TGTGCCAGCAGTTACATCCCTCCAGGGGCCGGTTCACCCCTCCACTTT.

The rearrangement links TRBV4-1 to TRBJ1-2; D possibly corresponds to TRBD1 (6 bases). In germline, CDR1 is MGHRA, CDR2 YSYEKL. Trimming removed 0 bases at V and 3 bases at J, with 23 bases between. The CDR3 has 19 residues. CDR3 loop: CASSQDYEGSPEGDYGYTF. The CDR3 DNA is TGCGCCAGCAGCCAAGACTATGAGGGATCCCCAGAGGGGGACTATGGCTACACCTTC.

The chain employs TRBV18 and TRBJ2-3; no clear D. Germline V gene lookup returns CDR1 KGHSH and CDR2 LQKENI. Trimming stripped 4 bases from V and 2 bases from J, with 10 bases between. This CDR3 is built from 14 residues. The CDR3 loop is CASSLRYDTDTQYF. The CDR3 DNA follows: TGTGCCAGCTCACTACGCTACGACACAGATACGCAGTATTTT.

The chain employs TRBV24-1 and TRBJ2-3; D might be TRBD1 (7 bases). Trimming took 7 bases from V and 5 from J, leaving 18 bases between them. CDR3 length: 15 residues. The germline gives CDR1 KGHDR, CDR2 SFDVKD. CDR3 sequence: CATSQQGRRGDTQYF. DNA of the CDR3: TGTGCCACCAGCCAACAGGGGAGGCGGGGAGATACGCAGTATTTT.

About this clonotype: One end of the junction is discordant with germline, which a read error may explain. The chain joins TRBV4-3 to TRBJ2-1; 9 nucleotides line up with TRBD1. The CDR3 runs to 15 residues. Per germline, CDR1 LGHNA and CDR2 YSLEER. The DNA of the CDR3 is TGCACCAGCAGCCAGGACCCGGGACAGGGCAATGAGCAGTTCTTC. This translates into CTSSQDPGQGNEQFF.

This clonotype was counted a few times. V gene TRBV18 combines with J gene TRBJ2-1, with 15 positions matching TRBD2. CDR3 length equals 16 residues. V dropped 6 bases and J dropped 8; count of bases not matched to a gene: 8. CDR1 KGHSH and CDR2 LQKENI come from the germline V gene. The CDR3 DNA is TGTGCCAGCTCCCTCACGGGACTAGCGGGAGGCCATGAGCAGTTCTTC. This translates into CASSLTGLAGGHEQFF.

This CDR3 is CASSLGAGTRVTLYNEQFF. The CDR3 bases are TGTGCCAGCAGCTTGGGAGCGGGGACCCGGGTGACACTATACAATGAGCAGTTCTTC. The genes are TRBV7-9 and TRBJ2-1; 7 bases line up with TRBD2. Germline CDR1 SEHNR, CDR2 FQNEAQ (reference sequence). Trimming removed 3 bases from V and 4 bases from J; junction bases left unmatched: 18. The CDR3 runs to 19 residues.

The chain employs TRBV4-3 and TRBJ2-2, with 7 bases aligning to TRBD2. Germline CDR1 LGHNA, CDR2 YSLEER. This CDR3 contains 20 residues. V dropped 0 bases and J dropped 5; count of bases not matched to a gene: 18. The CDR3 nucleotides are TGCGCCAGCAGCCAAGATCTCGGGGCTGGGGACTATACCAGGACCGGGGAGCTGTTTTTT. It encodes CASSQDLGAGDYTRTGELFF.

This chain connects TRBV6-5 to TRBJ1-2; 7 nucleotides align to TRBD1. The CDR3 covers 13 residues. V lost 6 bases to trimming and J lost 8 bases; unmatched junction nucleotides: 9. Germline lookup yields CDR1 MNHEY and CDR2 SVGAGI. The CDR3 DNA reads as TGTGCCAGCAGCCAGACAGGGTTCGGAGGCTACACCTTC. Amino acids: CASSQTGFGGYTF.

The chain couples TRBV4-3 to TRBJ2-7, with D perhaps TRBD2 (6 bases). The ends were cut back, 1 base at V and 2 bases at J, with 21 bases in the middle. The CDR3 loop spans 18 amino acids. The germline V gene has CDR1 LGHNA and CDR2 YSLEER. The CDR3 nucleotides read TGCGCCAGCAGCCAAGCTATAGTTCCGGGACTGATGACCTACGAGCAGTACTTC. Translating gives CASSQAIVPGLMTYEQYF.

This chain links TRBV4-1 with TRBJ2-1, with 10 positions matching TRBD2. Trimming cost V 1 base and J 3 bases; bases outside gene matches: 9. Germline V gene data show CDR1 as MGHRA and CDR2 as YSYEKL. The CDR3 length is 18 residues. The CDR3 region has the DNA TGCGCCAGCAGCCAAGGTAGCGGGGGGATATGGGGCTACAATGAGCAGTTCTTC. Translation: CASSQGSGGIWGYNEQFF.